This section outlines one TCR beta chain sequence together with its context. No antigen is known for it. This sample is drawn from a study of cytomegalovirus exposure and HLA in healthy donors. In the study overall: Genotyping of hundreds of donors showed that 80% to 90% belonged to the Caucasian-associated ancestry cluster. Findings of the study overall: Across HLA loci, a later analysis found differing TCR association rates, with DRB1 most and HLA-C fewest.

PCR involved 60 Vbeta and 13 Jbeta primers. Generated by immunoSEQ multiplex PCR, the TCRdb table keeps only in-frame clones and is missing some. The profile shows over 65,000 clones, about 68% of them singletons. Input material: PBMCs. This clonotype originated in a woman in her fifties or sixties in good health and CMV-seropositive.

CDR3 in DNA: TGTGCCAGCAGCTTACCTAGCGGGGAGACCTACAATGAGCAGTTCTTC. Its protein is CASSLPSGETYNEQFF. This chain joins TRBV7-9 and TRBJ2-1; 9 bases are shared with TRBD2. The CDR3 consists of 16 residues. Trimming at V came to 2 bases and at J to 2 bases, leaving 4 bases not matched to a gene. The germline V gene has CDR1 SEHNR and CDR2 FQNEAQ (reference sequence).